One and the same sample provided the 7 T cell receptor beta chains below, sequenced in a study of blood T cell repertoires in COVID-19. Repertoires were generated with immunoSEQ multiplex PCR, while TCRdb's copy carries only in-frame clones and drops some. The table shows about 110,000 clones, with approximately 87% occurring only once. Specimen: peripheral blood. The receptors were sampled from a woman between 50 and 59 years old with acute or convalescent COVID-19.

This chain links TRBV30 with TRBJ1-2; perhaps TRBD1 as D (5 bases). CDR1 and CDR2 (germline): GTSNPN, SVGIG (reference sequence). The V end was cut by 4 bases, the J end by 8 bases, with 14 bases between. The CDR3 extends over 12 amino acids. CDR3 DNA sequence: TGTGCCTGGACAGGGAATGAGTGGGGCTACACCTTC. Translated, it gives CAWTGNEWGYTF.

The V and J genes are TRBV19 and TRBJ2-3; 10 nucleotides match TRBD2. The V gene end was trimmed by 4 bases and the J gene end by 8 bases; junction bases not matched to a gene: 15. CDR3 length equals 17 residues. From germline, CDR1 is LNHDA and CDR2 SQIVND (reference sequence). CDR3 DNA sequence: TGTGCCAGTAGTAAGGTTTCGAGCGGGGGGGCCCAAAGTACGCAGTATTTT. Protein: CASSKVSSGGAQSTQYF.

The V call is TRBV27, the J call TRBJ1-1; D possibly corresponds to TRBD1 (6 bases). The V end lost 7 bases, the J end lost 10 bases, and 19 bases lay between the germline ends. The germline V gene encodes CDR1 MNHEY and CDR2 SMNVEV (reference sequence). The CDR3 contains 13 residues. The CDR3 DNA follows: TGTGCCAGCACCTTTTCACTTGGGACAAGAGCTTTCTTT. This encodes CASTFSLGTRAFF.

The chain is built from TRBV3-1 (or the pseudogene TRBV3-2) and TRBJ2-4; a weak D match, TRBD2 (5 bases). Germline-derived CDR1 and CDR2 are LGHDT and YNNKEL (reference sequence). V was clipped by 2 bases and J by 1 base, with 12 bases between them. The CDR3 sequence is 16 residues long. The CDR3 nucleotides read TGTGCCAGCAGCCAAAATTGGAGGTTGGCCAAAAACATTCAGTACTTC. Its protein is CASSQNWRLAKNIQYF.

The J gene is TRBJ1-1, the V gene TRBV6-5, with a weak D call TRBD1 (6 bases). Germline V gene lookup returns CDR1 MNHEY and CDR2 SVGAGI. The CDR3 has 15 residues. The germline V and J ends were trimmed by 10 bases and 5 bases, with 23 bases remaining between them. Here the CDR3 reads CATKLPGGAGTEAFF. The CDR3 bases are TGTGCCACCAAATTGCCCGGGGGGGCGGGGACTGAAGCTTTCTTT.

The chain recombines TRBV6-5 with TRBJ1-3; D gene ambiguous. The CDR3 has 15 amino acids. Trimming removed 1 base from V and 3 bases from J, with 10 bases in between. Germline-derived CDR1 and CDR2 are MNHEY and SVGAGI. CDR3 sequence: CASSYYANGGNTIYF. Written as DNA, the CDR3 is TGTGCCAGCAGTTACTATGCAAACGGTGGAAACACCATATATTTT.

The V and J genes are TRBV18 and TRBJ2-3, with D perhaps matching TRBD1 (6 bases). V gave up 2 bases and J gave up 2 bases, with 11 bases separating them. Germline lookup yields CDR1 KGHSH and CDR2 LQKENI. The CDR3 is 15 residues long. CDR3 sequence: CASSPGTYLTDTQYF. CDR3 bases: TGTGCCAGCTCACCAGGGACATATCTCACAGATACGCAGTATTTT.